This T cell receptor (beta chain) was sequenced during a study of T cell responses to AZD1222 COVID-19 vaccine. Repertoires were generated with immunoSEQ multiplex PCR, while TCRdb's copy carries only in-frame clones and drops some. The sample has 45,000 to 55,000 clones; around four fifths are singletons. The CDR3 is 14 residues long. The V and J ends lost 0 bases and 2 bases respectively, with 8 bases between them. The germline V gene encodes CDR1 MNHNY and CDR2 SVGAGI (reference sequence). This clone appeared a few times. The clonotype originates from an adult in good health. The V gene is TRBV6-6, the J gene TRBJ2-7, with a possible D match to TRBD1 (6 bases). The specimen was peripheral blood, collected on day 0 of AZD1222 vaccination. The CDR3 DNA is TGTGCCAGCAGTTACTCGACAGGTGCCTACGAGCAGTACTTC. The encoded protein is CASSYSTGAYEQYF.